This T cell receptor beta chain originates from a study of OX40 agonist ivuxolimab in advanced cancers. Study-level information: Ivuxolimab is a fully human IgG2 antibody that activates OX40 (CD134). Study results and limitations: Low normalized T-cell clonal expansion was additionally recorded for some nonresponders. Clonal expansion was seen in CD4+ and CD8+ blood T cells by week 6 at 0.1 to 3.0 mg/kg.

The data were produced by immunoSEQ multiplex PCR, yet TCRdb's version contains in-frame clones alone and is incomplete. The sample holds about 61,000 clones, 86% seen once. Germline V gives CDR1 KGHSH, CDR2 LQKENI. CDR3 length: 13 residues. Trimming removed 3 bases at V and 9 bases at J, with 14 bases between. As regards this clone: Its target is not known.

The gene calls are TRBV18 and TRBJ2-5, with D hard to call. The sequence came from an adult with an advanced solid tumor such as melanoma, head and neck, liver or kidney cancer. The sample was CD4+ or CD8+ T cells sorted from blood, taken in a trial of the OX40 agonist ivuxolimab. CDR3 sequence: CASSPAESRAQYF. The CDR3 DNA is TGTGCCAGCTCACCTGCTGAAAGTAGGGCCCAGTACTTC.